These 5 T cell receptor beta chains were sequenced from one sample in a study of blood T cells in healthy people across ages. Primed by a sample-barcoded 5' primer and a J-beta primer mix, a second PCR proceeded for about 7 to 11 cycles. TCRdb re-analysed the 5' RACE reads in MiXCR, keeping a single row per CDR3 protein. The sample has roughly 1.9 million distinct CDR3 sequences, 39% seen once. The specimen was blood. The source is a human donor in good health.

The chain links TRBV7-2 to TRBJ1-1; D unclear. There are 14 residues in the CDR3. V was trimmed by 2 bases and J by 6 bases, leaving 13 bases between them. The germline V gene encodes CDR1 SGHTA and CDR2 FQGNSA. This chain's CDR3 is CASSLSWRAAEAFF. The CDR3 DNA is TGTGCCAGCAGCTTAAGTTGGCGGGCGGCTGAAGCTTTCTTT.

CDR3 in amino acids: CASSQDLAGVNSPLHF. The CDR3 bases are TGCGCCAGCAGCCAAGATTTAGCAGGGGTGAATTCACCCCTCCACTTT. The chain is built from TRBV4-1 and TRBJ1-6; D perhaps matches TRBD1 (6 bases). Germline CDR1 is MGHRA and CDR2 is YSYEKL. Trimming stripped 0 bases from V and 7 bases from J, with 13 bases between. The length of the CDR3 is 16 residues.

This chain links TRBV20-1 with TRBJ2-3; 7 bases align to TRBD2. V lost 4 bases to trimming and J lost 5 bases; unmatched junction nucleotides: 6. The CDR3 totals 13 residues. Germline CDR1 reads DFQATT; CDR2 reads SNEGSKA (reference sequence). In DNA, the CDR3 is TGCAGTGCTAAAAGCGGGGCCCGAGATACGCAGTATTTT. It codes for CSAKSGARDTQYF.

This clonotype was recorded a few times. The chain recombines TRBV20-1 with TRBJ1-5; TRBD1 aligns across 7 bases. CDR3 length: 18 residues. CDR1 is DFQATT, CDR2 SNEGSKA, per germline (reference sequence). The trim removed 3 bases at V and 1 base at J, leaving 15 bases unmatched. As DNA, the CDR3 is TGCAGTGCTAGTGACCATCACAGGGGCGAGGGGAGCAATCAGCCCCAGCATTTT. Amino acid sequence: CSASDHHRGEGSNQPQHF.

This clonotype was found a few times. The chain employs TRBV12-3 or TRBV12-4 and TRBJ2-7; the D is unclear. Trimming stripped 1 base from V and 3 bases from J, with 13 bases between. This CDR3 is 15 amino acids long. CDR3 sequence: CASSLGLGPFYEQYF. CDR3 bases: TGTGCCAGCAGTTTAGGGTTAGGGCCTTTCTACGAGCAGTACTTC.